This T cell receptor beta chain came from a study of blood T cell repertoires in COVID-19. At the level of the study: Samples came from the United States, Italy and Spain, spanning acute and convalescent COVID-19.

Per the original data handling: By means of reference gene primer amplification, nucleated cell counts were estimated. Measured with immunoSEQ multiplex PCR; TCRdb has only the in-frame clones, and not every one. Clone size and V and J calls were adopted from that table, with D and trimming inferred from the DNA. The top ten clones hold 9.5% to 13% of a sample with approximately 260,000 clones, about 87% of them seen once. The CDR3 extends over 12 amino acids. Per the germline V gene, CDR1 is MDHEN and CDR2 is SYDVKM. The trim removed 5 bases at V and 6 bases at J, leaving 3 bases unmatched. Enrolled during active infection, Seattle patients were then followed longitudinally.

The receptor was isolated from a woman in her seventies with COVID-19, enrolled during active disease. The chain recombines TRBV28 with TRBJ1-2; 7 bases match TRBD1. The sequencing input was peripheral blood. CDR3 DNA: TGTGCCAGCAGTCTGACAGGGCATGGCTACACCTTC. Translating it yields CASSLTGHGYTF.